This T cell receptor (beta chain) originates from a study of blood T cell repertoires in COVID-19. Study information: Samples came from the United States, Italy and Spain, spanning acute and convalescent COVID-19.

The authors' processing: Researchers report that nucleated cell counts were estimated from reference gene primer amplification. Sequencing used immunoSEQ multiplex PCR; TCRdb keeps in-frame clones, though not all of them. V and J calls and clone size are given by that table; D and trimming were obtained from the DNA. The table has more than 95,000 clones, approximately 80% seen once. Sequencing used peripheral blood. This TCR derives from a woman of 80 years or more with active or convalescent COVID-19.

The CDR3 loop is CASSHPIFDQGAAYSNQPQHF. Here the CDR3 DNA reads TGTGCCAGCAGCCATCCCATCTTCGACCAGGGGGCCGCTTATAGCAATCAGCCCCAGCATTTT. The chain links TRBV3-1 (or the pseudogene TRBV3-2) to TRBJ1-5; 8 positions match TRBD1. V lost 3 bases, J lost 0 bases, and 19 bases stayed unmatched. The CDR3 covers 21 residues. Germline values: CDR1 LGHDT, CDR2 YNNKEL (reference sequence).